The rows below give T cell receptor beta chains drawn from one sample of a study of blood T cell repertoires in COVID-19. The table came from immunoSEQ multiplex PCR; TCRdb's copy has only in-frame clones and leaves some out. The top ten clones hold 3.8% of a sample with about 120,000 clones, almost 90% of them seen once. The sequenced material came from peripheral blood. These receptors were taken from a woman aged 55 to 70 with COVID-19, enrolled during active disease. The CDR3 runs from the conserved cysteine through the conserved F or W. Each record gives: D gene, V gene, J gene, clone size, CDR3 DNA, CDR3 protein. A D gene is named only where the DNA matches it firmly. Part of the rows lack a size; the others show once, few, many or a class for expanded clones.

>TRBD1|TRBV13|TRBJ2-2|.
TGTGCCAGCAGCTCCACAGGGGGCGAGGACACCGGGGAGCTGTTTTTT
CASSSTGGEDTGELFF
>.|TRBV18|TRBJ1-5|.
TGTGCCAGCTCACTGCAGAATTATAGCAATCAGCCCCAGCATTTT
CASSLQNYSNQPQHF
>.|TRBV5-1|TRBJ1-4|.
TGCGCCAGCAGCCTGGACGCGGGAAATAATGAAAAACTGTTTTTT
CASSLDAGNNEKLFF
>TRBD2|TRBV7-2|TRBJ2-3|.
TGTGCCAGCAGCGTAACTAGCGGGGGGGCAGATACGCAGTATTTT
CASSVTSGGADTQYF
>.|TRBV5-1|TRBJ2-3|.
TGCGCCAGCAGCTTGACCGGTCAGGCGGATACGCAGTATTTT
CASSLTGQADTQYF
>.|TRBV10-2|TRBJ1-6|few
TGCGCCAGCGCATTAGATAGCTCCTATAATTCACCCCTCCACTTT
CASALDSSYNSPLHF
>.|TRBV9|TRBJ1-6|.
TGTGCCAGCAGCGTAGCAGGGGTCTCTTCACCCCTCCACTTT
CASSVAGVSSPLHF
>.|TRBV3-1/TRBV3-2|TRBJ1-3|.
TGTGCCAGCAGCCAAGATCCCTCCTCGGGGGGAAACACCATATATTTT
CASSQDPSSGGNTIYF
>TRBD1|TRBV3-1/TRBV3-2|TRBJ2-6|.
TGTGCCAGCAGCCCAGGGGGCTCTGGGGCCAACGTCCTGACTTTC
CASSPGGSGANVLTF
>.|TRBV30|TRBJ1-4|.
TGTGCCTGGGGGGAAGGGGGTACTGAAAAACTGTTTTTT
CAWGEGGTEKLFF
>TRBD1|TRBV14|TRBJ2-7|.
TGTGCCAGCAGCCTTTTAGACAGGGGAATCTACGAGCAGTACTTC
CASSLLDRGIYEQYF
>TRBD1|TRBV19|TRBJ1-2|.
TGTGCCAGCCACACGGGGACAGGCGGTCCAACGTCGTATGGCTACACCTTC
CASHTGTGGPTSYGYTF
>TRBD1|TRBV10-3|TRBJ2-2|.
TGTGCCATCGCGGGAGGACAGGGGGCAAACGGGGAGCTGTTTTTT
CAIAGGQGANGELFF
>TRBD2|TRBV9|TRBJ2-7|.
TGTGCCAGCAGCGTCCGGGGGGACCCCTCCTACGAGCAGTACTTC
CASSVRGDPSYEQYF
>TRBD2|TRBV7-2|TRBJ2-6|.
TGTGCCAGCACCGCGTGGGGAGGGTACGGGCCGGGCGGGGCCAACGTCCTGACTTTC
CASTAWGGYGPGGANVLTF
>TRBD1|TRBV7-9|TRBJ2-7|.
TGTGCCAGCAGCCGGGACAGGGGTCACGAGCAGTACTTC
CASSRDRGHEQYF
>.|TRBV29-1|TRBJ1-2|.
TGCAGCGTTGGGTCGGGTCAGGGTTCGTCGATATGGGGCTACACCTTC
CSVGSGQGSSIWGYTF
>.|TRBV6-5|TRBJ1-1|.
TGTGCCAGCAGTCCTGGACGGGGGAGGTCTGAAGCTTTCTTT
CASSPGRGRSEAFF
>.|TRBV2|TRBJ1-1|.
TGTGCCAGCAGCGACCCCGGGGACACCCATGAAGCTTTCTTT
CASSDPGDTHEAFF
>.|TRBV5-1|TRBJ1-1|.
TGCGCCAGCAGCGGCGGGATTTCTTGGAACACTGAAGCTTTCTTT
CASSGGISWNTEAFF
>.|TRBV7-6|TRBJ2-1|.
TGTGCCAGCAGCTTAGTTGCGGGGTCGGGTAATGAGCAGTTCTTC
CASSLVAGSGNEQFF
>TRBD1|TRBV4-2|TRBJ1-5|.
TGTGCCAGCAGCCAAGCCACGCTGGACAGGGGGCGCGACCAGCCCCAGCATTTT
CASSQATLDRGRDQPQHF
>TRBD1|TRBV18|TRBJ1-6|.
TGTGCCAGCTCACCTACGACAGGGCTTAGCTCCTATAATTCACCCCTCCACTTT
CASSPTTGLSSYNSPLHF
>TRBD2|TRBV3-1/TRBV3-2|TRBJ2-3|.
TGTGCCAGCAGCCAAGACGTGTGGCTAGCGGGGGGGCAAGTAGATACGCAGTATTTT
CASSQDVWLAGGQVDTQYF
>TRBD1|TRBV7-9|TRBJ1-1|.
TGTGCCAGCAACTCCGGACAGGGCGGCACTGAAGCTTTCTTT
CASNSGQGGTEAFF
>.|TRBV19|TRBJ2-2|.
TGTGCCAGTGGACAGACTTACACCGGGGAGCTGTTTTTT
CASGQTYTGELFF
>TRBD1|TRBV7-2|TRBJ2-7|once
TGTGCCAGCAGCTTACGCGGGACAGGCAATAGACACGAGCAGTACTTC
CASSLRGTGNRHEQYF
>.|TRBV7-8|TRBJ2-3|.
TGTGCCAGCAGCCGCCCCGGGTACAAGGGCACAGATACGCAGTATTTT
CASSRPGYKGTDTQYF
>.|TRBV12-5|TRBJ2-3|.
TGTGCTAGTGGTTTTCGGTTTCCAGATACGCAGTATTTT
CASGFRFPDTQYF
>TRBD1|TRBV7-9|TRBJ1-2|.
TGTGCCAGCAGCCTCGGGACAGTCGACTATGGCTACACCTTC
CASSLGTVDYGYTF
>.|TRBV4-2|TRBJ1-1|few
TGTGCCAGCAGCCGGGGGAGGGGGAGTGTGAACACTGAAGCTTTCTTT
CASSRGRGSVNTEAFF
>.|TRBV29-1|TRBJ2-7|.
TGCAGCGTTGCCCTTGTGTTTAGATCCTACGAGCAGTACTTC
CSVALVFRSYEQYF
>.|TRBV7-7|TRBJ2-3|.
TGTGCCAGCAGCTTAGGGACAGCTAGCACAGATACGCAGTATTTT
CASSLGTASTDTQYF
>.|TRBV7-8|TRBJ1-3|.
TGTGCCATCGAGGCGGGGACTGGAAACACCATATATTTT
CAIEAGTGNTIYF
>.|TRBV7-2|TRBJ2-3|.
TGTGCCAGCAGCATCTTAGCGGCCCCCGCAGATACGCAGTATTTT
CASSILAAPADTQYF
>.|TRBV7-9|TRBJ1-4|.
TGTGCCAGCAGCTTACAGACCTCACCTCAGCTTGGCACAGGTGAAAAACTGTTTTTT
CASSLQTSPQLGTGEKLFF
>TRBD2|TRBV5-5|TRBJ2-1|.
TGTGCCAGCAGCGTGACTAGCGGGGGGGATGAGCAGTTCTTC
CASSVTSGGDEQFF
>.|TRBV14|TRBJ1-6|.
TGTGCCAGCAGCCCCGGGACAAGTAATTCACCCCTCCACTTT
CASSPGTSNSPLHF
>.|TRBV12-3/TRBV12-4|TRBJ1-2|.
TGTGCCAGCAGTTTAACCAGGGGAGGCTACACCTTC
CASSLTRGGYTF
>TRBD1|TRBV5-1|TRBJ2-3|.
TGCGCCAGCAGCCGCCCATCGACAGGGCTCGCAGATACGCAGTATTTT
CASSRPSTGLADTQYF